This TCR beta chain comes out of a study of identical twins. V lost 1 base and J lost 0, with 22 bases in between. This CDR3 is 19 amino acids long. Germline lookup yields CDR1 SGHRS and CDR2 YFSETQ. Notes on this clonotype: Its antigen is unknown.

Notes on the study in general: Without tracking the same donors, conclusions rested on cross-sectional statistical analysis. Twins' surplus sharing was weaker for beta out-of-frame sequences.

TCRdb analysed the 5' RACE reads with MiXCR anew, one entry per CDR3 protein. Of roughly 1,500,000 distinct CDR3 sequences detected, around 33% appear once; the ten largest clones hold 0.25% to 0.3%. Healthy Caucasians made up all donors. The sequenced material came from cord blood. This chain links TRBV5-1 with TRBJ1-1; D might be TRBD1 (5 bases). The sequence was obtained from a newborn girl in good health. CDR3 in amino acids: CASSLWVGRQGGVNTEAFF. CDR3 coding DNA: TGCGCCAGCAGCTTGTGGGTCGGTCGGCAGGGAGGTGTGAACACTGAAGCTTTCTTT.